These 2 T cell receptor beta chains share one sample of origin, sequenced in a study of cytomegalovirus exposure and HLA in healthy donors. In the PCR, 60 Vbeta and 13 Jbeta primers were used. The data were produced by immunoSEQ multiplex PCR, yet TCRdb's version contains in-frame clones alone and is incomplete. The table lists approximately 170,000 clones, over 80% of them singletons. Sequencing was performed on PBMCs. The receptors come from a woman in her 50s in good health and CMV-seropositive.

The chain carries TRBV7-2 and TRBJ2-1, with D perhaps matching TRBD2 (6 bases). V was trimmed by 5 bases and J by 7 bases, leaving 15 bases between them. The V gene's germline CDR1 is SGHTA and CDR2 FQGNSA. CDR3 size: 14 residues. The CDR3, as DNA: TGTGCCAGCAGCCCGGGGGACTTCCCTAATGAGCAGTTCTTC. It codes for CASSPGDFPNEQFF. Together with reference TRBV7-2 and TRBJ2-1, the CDR3 gives the full variable domain: GAGVSQSPSNKVTEKGKDVELRCDPISGHTALYWYRQSLGQGLEFLIYFQGNSAPDKSGLPSDRFSAERTGGSVSTLTIQRTQQEDSAVYLCASSPGDFPNEQFFGPGTRLTVL.

As DNA, the CDR3 is TGTGCCTGGACCCAACCAGGGCTAAGGTATGGCTACACCTTC. Its protein product is CAWTQPGLRYGYTF. The chain combines TRBV30 with TRBJ1-2; tentatively, D is TRBD1 (5 bases). CDR1 is GTSNPN, CDR2 SVGIG, per germline (reference sequence). The CDR3 contains 14 residues. Deletions cut 4 bases from V and 5 bases from J, with 17 bases between. Full variable domain (missing parts from reference TRBV30 and TRBJ1-2): SQTIHQWPATLVQPVGSPLSLECTVEGTSNPNLYWYRQAAGRGLQLLFYSVGIGQISSEVPQNLSASRPQDRQFILSSKKLLLSDSGFYLCAWTQPGLRYGYTFGSGTRLTVV.